These 21 T cell receptor beta chains were all obtained from the same sample, sequenced in a study of a mutant IDH1 vaccine in newly diagnosed glioma. TCRdb keeps only in-frame clones here, not all; method: immunoSEQ multiplex PCR. This table holds around 99,000 clones, around four fifths found once. Sample time point: baseline, week 1 (first vaccination visit). Treatment specified: pre-vaccination baseline after standard-of-care therapy. Sequenced here: PBMCs, sampled from a glioma patient treated with radiotherapy, temozolomide or both. The receptors come from a man aged 35-49 years with glioma.

V gene TRBV28 combines with J gene TRBJ2-7; maybe TRBD2 (6 bases). Germline V gives CDR1 MDHEN, CDR2 SYDVKM. The V end was cut by 6 bases, the J end by 0 bases, with 12 bases between. CDR3 length equals 14 residues. CDR3 in DNA: TGTGCCAGCAGGCGGGGCTTCTTCTCCTACGAGCAGTACTTC. This codes for CASRRGFFSYEQYF. The whole variable domain, filled in from reference TRBV28 and TRBJ2-7, reads DVKVTQSSRYLVKRTGEKVFLECVQDMDHENMFWYRQDPGLGLRLIYFSYDVKMKEKGDIPEGYSVSREKKERFSLILESASTNQTSMYLCASRRGFFSYEQYFGPGTRLTVT.

The V gene is TRBV14, the J gene TRBJ2-1; D is uncertain. CDR3 length: 16 residues. Deletions cut 0 bases from V and 8 bases from J, with 17 bases between. Per germline, CDR1 SGHDN and CDR2 FVKESK. The CDR3 sequence: CASSQEGQPLFHEQFF. Here the CDR3 DNA reads TGTGCCAGCAGCCAAGAAGGGCAGCCTCTCTTTCATGAGCAGTTCTTC.

The table lists this clone with a count of one. The chain uses TRBV28 and TRBJ2-7, with no clear D. V dropped 3 bases and J dropped 3 bases, with 6 bases sitting between them. Per germline, CDR1 MDHEN and CDR2 SYDVKM. The CDR3 totals 12 residues. This CDR3 is CASSFVSYEQYF. The CDR3 DNA sequence: TGTGCCAGCAGTTTCGTCAGCTACGAGCAGTACTTC.

V usage is TRBV6-6 and J usage is TRBJ1-1, with D perhaps TRBD1 (6 bases). The CDR3 consists of 16 residues. Germline CDR1 reads MNHNY; CDR2 reads SVGAGI (reference sequence). Trimming stripped 4 bases from V and 1 base from J, with 16 bases between. CDR3: CASSFLGGRGNTEAFF. Written as DNA, the CDR3 is TGTGCCAGCAGTTTCTTGGGGGGCCGAGGGAACACTGAAGCTTTCTTT.

This chain uses TRBV19 with TRBJ1-1; D is undetermined. Germline CDR1 LNHDA, CDR2 SQIVND (reference sequence). The CDR3 contains 15 residues. The V and J ends lost 10 bases and 0 bases respectively, with 18 bases between them. This chain's CDR3 is CAITPLHPMNTEAFF. DNA for the CDR3: TGTGCCATTACCCCATTACACCCCATGAACACTGAAGCTTTCTTT.

The chain uses TRBV4-2 and TRBJ2-4, with 7 bases aligning to TRBD2. V shed 7 bases, J shed 8 bases, and the junction held 35 bases outside the gene matches. The CDR3 contains 22 residues. CDR1 is LGHNA, CDR2 YNFKEQ, per germline. CDR3 nucleotide sequence: TGTGCCAGCACCCAGTGGGGGGGTAAGACCCAGCCAAGGCCCGGTGGGTGGGACATTCAGTACTTC. Its protein is CASTQWGGKTQPRPGGWDIQYF.

This sequence joins TRBV28 and TRBJ2-7; D possibly corresponds to TRBD1 (6 bases). The V gene's germline CDR1 is MDHEN and CDR2 SYDVKM. CDR3 size: 11 residues. V was shortened by 5 bases and J by 9 bases, with 11 bases between the two germline ends. CDR3 amino acids: CASSGDRRQYF. The CDR3 DNA reads TGTGCCAGCAGTGGAGACAGGAGGCAGTACTTC.

Points on this clone: A junction end diverges from the germline sequence, so it may reflect a read error. The chain carries TRBV5-4 and TRBJ2-5, with 11 bases matching TRBD2. Germline loops: CDR1 SGHNT, CDR2 YYREEE (reference sequence). The CDR3 runs to 15 residues. CDR3 sequence (DNA): TGCGCCAGCAGCCAACTAGCGGGGGAGCAAGAGACCCAGTACTTC. Amino acid sequence: CASSQLAGEQETQYF.

The V gene is TRBV9, the J gene TRBJ1-1; 7 bases agree with TRBD1. CDR1 is SGDLS, CDR2 YYNGEE, per germline. This CDR3 spans 16 amino acids. V lost 4 bases, J lost 1 base, and 10 bases stayed unmatched. DNA for the CDR3: TGTGCCAGCAGCCCAGAGGGCAGGGGGAAGAACACTGAAGCTTTCTTT. Translating gives CASSPEGRGKNTEAFF. The entire variable domain, with the rest obtained from reference TRBV9 and TRBJ1-1, is as follows: DSGVTQTPKHLITATGQRVTLRCSPRSGDLSVYWYQQSLDQGLQFLIQYYNGEERAKGNILERFSAQQFPDLHSELNLSSLELGDSALYFCASSPEGRGKNTEAFFGQGTRLTVV.

J is TRBJ1-2 and V is TRBV6-5; 9 nucleotides agree with TRBD1. CDR1 MNHEY and CDR2 SVGAGI come from the germline V gene. This CDR3 spans 15 amino acids. V trimming: 7 bases; J trimming: 2 bases; junction bases outside the gene matches: 8. CDR3 protein: CASKTGGYGNYGYTF. The DNA for the CDR3 is TGTGCCAGCAAGACAGGGGGGTATGGAAACTATGGCTACACCTTC.

This sequence joins TRBV19 and TRBJ2-7; D is undetermined. The V end was cut by 3 bases, the J end by 0 bases, with 6 bases between. The length of the CDR3 is 13 residues. The germline V gene encodes CDR1 LNHDA and CDR2 SQIVND (reference sequence). The CDR3 sequence: CASSMTYSYEQYF. CDR3 DNA: TGTGCCAGTAGTATGACATACTCCTACGAGCAGTACTTC.

V usage is TRBV27 and J usage is TRBJ1-1, with no clear D. With 2 bases removed from V and 1 base from J, the gap between germline ends came to 8 bases. Germline V gene sequence: CDR1 MNHEY, CDR2 SMNVEV (reference sequence). The CDR3 spans 14 residues. The CDR3 nucleotides read TGTGCCAGCAGTTTAAGTGGCGGGAACACTGAAGCTTTCTTT. Translated: CASSLSGGNTEAFF.

The chain carries TRBV7-2 and TRBJ2-5, with TRBD2 matching 15 bases. CDR1 SGHTA and CDR2 FQGNSA come from the germline V gene. The CDR3 has 18 amino acids. V lost 5 bases, J lost 1 base, and 8 bases stayed unmatched. As DNA, the CDR3 is TGTGCCAGCAGCCGAGGACTAGCGGGAGGGCCTTTCCAAGAGACCCAGTACTTC. Translating gives CASSRGLAGGPFQETQYF. The full variable domain, in which reference TRBV7-2 and TRBJ2-5 provide the parts outside the CDR3, is GAGVSQSPSNKVTEKGKDVELRCDPISGHTALYWYRQSLGQGLEFLIYFQGNSAPDKSGLPSDRFSAERTGGSVSTLTIQRTQQEDSAVYLCASSRGLAGGPFQETQYFGPGTRLLVL.

CDR3 region: CASSQAPGTEAGELFF. The DNA of the CDR3 is TGCGCCAGCAGCCAAGCCCCCGGGACAGAGGCCGGGGAGCTGTTTTTT. V usage is TRBV4-1 and J usage is TRBJ2-2, with TRBD1 matching over 7 bases. After removal of 1 base from V and 6 bases from J, the junction contained 8 bases not matched to a gene. The germline V gene encodes CDR1 MGHRA and CDR2 YSYEKL. This CDR3 has 16 amino acids.

The V gene is TRBV7-9, the J gene TRBJ2-1, with D unresolved. Germline lookup yields CDR1 SEHNR and CDR2 FQNEAQ (reference sequence). The CDR3 has 16 amino acids. V lost 3 bases, J lost 5 bases, and 17 bases lay in between. The chain's CDR3 is CASSFTFGSRDNEQFF. The CDR3 DNA is TGTGCCAGCAGCTTCACGTTTGGTAGCCGAGACAATGAGCAGTTCTTC.

The chain is built from TRBV29-1 and TRBJ2-1; 12 bases fit TRBD2. Germline assignment: CDR1 SQVTM and CDR2 ANQGSEA. CDR3 length: 13 amino acids. Trimming took 4 bases from V and 9 from J; bases not matched to a gene: 4. The CDR3 bases are TGCAGCGTTGGGCTAGCGGGAGGGACTGAGCAGTTCTTC. It encodes CSVGLAGGTEQFF.

The V gene is TRBV5-1, the J gene TRBJ2-7; the D gene is possibly TRBD2 (5 bases). CDR1 is SGHRS, CDR2 YFSETQ, per germline. Deletions cut 4 bases from V and 5 bases from J, with 16 bases between. The CDR3 sequence is 14 residues long. The DNA for the CDR3 is TGCGCCAGCAGCGCTGGACTTAGGGCCAACGAGCAGTACTTC. Protein product: CASSAGLRANEQYF.

The gene calls are TRBV18 and TRBJ1-3, with 8 positions matching TRBD1. The CDR3 length is 15 residues. CDR1 KGHSH and CDR2 LQKENI come from the germline V gene. Trimming removed 3 bases from V and 2 bases from J; junction bases left unmatched: 3. The CDR3 sequence: CASSPATGAGNTIYF. The CDR3 DNA follows: TGTGCCAGCTCACCTGCGACAGGGGCTGGAAACACCATATATTTT.

This clone was seen once. This rearrangement joins TRBV11-3 to TRBJ2-3; D assignment may be TRBD1 or TRBD2 (5 bases each). The CDR3 has 15 amino acids. CDR1 SGHNT and CDR2 YENEEA come from the germline V gene. V lost 5 bases and J lost 0, with 12 bases in between. CDR3 DNA sequence: TGTGCCAGCAGCGCCGGGACGGTGAGCACAGATACGCAGTATTTT. Its protein is CASSAGTVSTDTQYF. Looking up the rest from reference TRBV11-3 and TRBJ2-3 gives the full variable domain: EAGVVQSPRYKIIEKKQPVAFWCNPISGHNTLYWYLQNLGQGPELLIRYENEEAVDDSQLPKDRFSAERLKGVDSTLKIQPAELGDSAVYLCASSAGTVSTDTQYFGPGTRLTVL.

The genes are TRBV9 and TRBJ2-2, with 12 bases that match TRBD1. The germline gives CDR1 SGDLS, CDR2 YYNGEE. V dropped 4 bases and J dropped 6; count of bases not matched to a gene: 13. There are 18 residues in the CDR3. The CDR3 loop is CASSRTGTGGMGAGELFF. The CDR3 DNA sequence: TGTGCCAGCAGCCGAACCGGGACAGGGGGCATGGGAGCCGGGGAGCTGTTTTTT. Based on the CDR3 plus reference TRBV9 and TRBJ2-2, the full variable domain is DSGVTQTPKHLITATGQRVTLRCSPRSGDLSVYWYQQSLDQGLQFLIQYYNGEERAKGNILERFSAQQFPDLHSELNLSSLELGDSALYFCASSRTGTGGMGAGELFFGEGSRLTVL.

V gene TRBV6-1 combines with J gene TRBJ2-5; weak D call: TRBD2 (5 bases). The germline V and J ends were trimmed by 7 bases and 1 base, with 7 bases remaining between them. The CDR3 spans 12 residues. Germline V gene lookup returns CDR1 MNHNS and CDR2 SASEGT. CDR3 nucleotides: TGTGCCAGCATACGGGGCCAAGAGACCCAGTACTTC. Its protein is CASIRGQETQYF.